These 9 T cell receptor beta chains originate from one sample sequenced in a study of shared clonotypes between healthy human individuals. Assay used: immunoSEQ multiplex PCR; TCRdb lists only in-frame clones, some missing. The repertoire holds about 2.4 million clones, roughly 93% seen once, with approximately 0.37% in the top ten. Material for sequencing was naive CD4+ T cells from PBMCs. Subset indicated: CD45RA+ positively selected. The source is a young man in good health. Some clones in this sample may be carry-over from other donors' samples.

The J gene is TRBJ1-1, the V gene TRBV7-9; TRBD1 matches 9 bases. This CDR3 contains 18 residues. Trimming at V came to 6 bases and at J to 0 bases, leaving 14 bases not matched to a gene. The V gene's germline CDR1 is SEHNR and CDR2 FQNEAQ (reference sequence). The CDR3 region has the DNA TGTGCCAGCAGACCTACTGGGACAGGGCGTCGCATGAACACTGAAGCTTTCTTT. Residues: CASRPTGTGRRMNTEAFF.

The genes are TRBV7-2 and TRBJ1-2; no clear D gene. Trimming cost V 2 bases and J 3 bases, with 13 bases left between them. The CDR3 runs to 15 residues. Germline CDR1 reads SGHTA; CDR2 reads FQGNSA. The chain's CDR3 is CASSLSGGPDYGYTF. CDR3 nucleotide sequence: TGTGCCAGCAGCTTAAGCGGAGGGCCGGACTATGGCTACACCTTC. The entire variable domain, with the rest obtained from reference TRBV7-2 and TRBJ1-2, is as follows: GAGVSQSPSNKVTEKGKDVELRCDPISGHTALYWYRQSLGQGLEFLIYFQGNSAPDKSGLPSDRFSAERTGGSVSTLTIQRTQQEDSAVYLCASSLSGGPDYGYTFGSGTRLTVV.

Points on this clone: The sample has other DNA sequences that encode this CDR3 too. V is TRBV28 and J is TRBJ1-5, with 9 bases lining up with TRBD1. The V gene end was trimmed by 5 bases and the J gene end by 6 bases; junction bases not matched to a gene: 5. CDR1 is MDHEN, CDR2 SYDVKM, per germline. CDR3 size: 14 residues. The CDR3 sequence is CASSPGQGSQPQHF. In DNA form, the CDR3 reads TGTGCCAGCAGTCCCGGACAGGGGTCTCAGCCCCAGCATTTT.

In this sample, this clone turned up once. Other DNA sequences from this sample encode an identical CDR3 as well. The chain recombines TRBV28 with TRBJ2-6; maybe TRBD1 (6 bases). Germline V gene lookup returns CDR1 MDHEN and CDR2 SYDVKM. This CDR3 has 15 amino acids. V was shortened by 2 bases and J by 4 bases, with 9 bases between the two germline ends. The CDR3 reads CASSLGGYGANVLTF. CDR3 DNA: TGTGCCAGCAGTTTAGGGGGCTACGGGGCCAACGTCCTGACTTTC. Using reference TRBV28 and TRBJ2-6 for the parts outside the CDR3, the full variable domain is DVKVTQSSRYLVKRTGEKVFLECVQDMDHENMFWYRQDPGLGLRLIYFSYDVKMKEKGDIPEGYSVSREKKERFSLILESASTNQTSMYLCASSLGGYGANVLTFGAGSRLTVL.

The J gene is TRBJ1-1, the V gene TRBV7-6, with D hard to call. The germline V gene has CDR1 SGHVS and CDR2 FNYEAQ. Trimming cost V 5 bases and J 5 bases, with 9 bases left between them. CDR3 size: 12 residues. The CDR3 is CASSPTGTEAFF. CDR3 coding DNA: TGTGCCAGCAGCCCAACCGGGACTGAAGCTTTCTTT.

The V call is TRBV18, the J call TRBJ2-3; no firm D call. The length of the CDR3 is 16 residues. V lost 2 bases and J lost 3, with 15 bases in between. Germline CDR1 and CDR2: KGHSH and LQKENI. For the CDR3, the DNA is TGTGCCAGCTCACCAGTAGGCGCAAGCTTGACAGATACGCAGTATTTT. Translation gives CASSPVGASLTDTQYF.

J is TRBJ2-1 and V is TRBV18, with D possibly being TRBD2 (5 bases). CDR3 length: 15 amino acids. The V end was cut by 2 bases, the J end by 4 bases, with 12 bases between. CDR1 and CDR2 (germline): KGHSH, LQKENI. The DNA of the CDR3 is TGTGCCAGCTCACCATCAGCGGTCTCATACAATGAGCAGTTCTTC. Its protein is CASSPSAVSYNEQFF.

The rearrangement uses TRBV4-1 and TRBJ2-2; the match to TRBD2 covers 12 bases. Germline V gene lookup returns CDR1 MGHRA and CDR2 YSYEKL. The V and J ends lost 4 bases and 6 bases, in that order; junction bases with no gene match: 9. The CDR3 runs to 17 residues. Here the CDR3 reads CASSRFLTSGSPGELFF. DNA for the CDR3: TGCGCCAGCAGCCGATTCTTGACTAGCGGGAGTCCCGGGGAGCTGTTTTTT.

About this clone: The same CDR3 can be traced to other DNA sequences in this sample. The rearrangement uses TRBV5-1 and TRBJ1-1; D is unresolved. The CDR3 spans 14 residues. V gave up 5 bases and J gave up 2 bases, with 13 bases separating them. Germline lookup yields CDR1 SGHRS and CDR2 YFSETQ. The CDR3, as DNA: TGCGCCAGCAGTCTGGCGGGCAGCAACACTGAAGCTTTCTTT. Its translation: CASSLAGSNTEAFF.